Listed here is a single TCR beta chain. V lost 3 bases, J lost 2 bases, and 10 bases lay in between. Per germline, CDR1 KGHSH and CDR2 LQKENI. This CDR3 contains 14 residues. Sequenced by immunoSEQ multiplex PCR; TCRdb stores in-frame clones only, minus some. Among fewer than 350,000 clones listed, 80% to 95% were seen once. The data were obtained in a study of blood T cell repertoires in COVID-19. The origin of this receptor is a woman aged 25-40 years with COVID-19, enrolled during active disease. This chain connects TRBV18 to TRBJ1-1, with a tentative D call TRBD1 (6 bases). Sequencing was done on a sample of peripheral blood. The CDR3 reads CASSPLDRNTEAFF. The CDR3 bases are TGTGCCAGCTCACCGCTGGACAGAAACACTGAAGCTTTCTTT.